This entry features one TCR beta chain sequence. CDR1 and CDR2 (germline): MNHEY, SMNVEV (reference sequence). The CDR3 has 15 amino acids. Trimming stripped 3 bases from V and 3 bases from J, with 14 bases between. This sample stems from a study of blood T cell repertoires in COVID-19. Whole-study context: The samples span acute and convalescent COVID-19 from the United States, Italy and Spain. PBMCs, B-cell-depleted T cells, or T cells were the source of the cDNA or gDNA that made up the material.

Under the authors' procedure: How many nucleated cells were present was estimated from reference gene primer amplification. Here immunoSEQ multiplex PCR was the method, and the copy in TCRdb shows in-frame clones only, minus some. Clone size and V and J calls were adopted from that table, with D and trimming inferred from the DNA. The repertoire consists of more than 250,000 clones, with roughly 86% occurring once and the leading ten covering approximately 0.7%. The chain has TRBV27 and TRBJ2-5, with D possibly TRBD2 on 5 matching bases. The sample was peripheral blood. The source of this sequence is a human donor in a cohort sampled during active COVID-19. CDR3 loop: CASSFQTGTKETQYF. The CDR3 DNA is TGTGCCAGCAGTTTCCAGACGGGAACCAAAGAGACCCAGTACTTC.